Listed below are T cell receptor beta chains from one sample, sequenced in a study of blood T cells in healthy people across ages. TCRdb used MiXCR to reprocess the 5' RACE reads, holding one entry per CDR3 protein. The profile shows 900,000 to 950,000 distinct CDR3 sequences, 25% to 35% of them singletons. The same data also went into a second study, on T cells of mothers and their children.

Material for sequencing was blood. The source of these receptors is a woman in her thirties or forties in good health. Both conserved end residues are part of each CDR3. D genes are given only for firm matches. For some rows the clone size is stated as once, few or many, or as a class when expanded; others skip it.

d_call j_call clone_size v_call cdr3_nt cdr3_aa
TRBD1 TRBJ2-6 many TRBV3-1 TGTGCCAGCAGCCGTGGACAGGGATCATCTGGGGCCAACGTCCTGACTTTC CASSRGQGSSGANVLTF
NA TRBJ2-7 many TRBV11-2 TGTGCCAGCAGCTTAGGTTTTAGCAACTACGAGCAGTACTTC CASSLGFSNYEQYF
TRBD1 TRBJ1-2 NA TRBV10-3 TGTGCCATCAGTGAGACCCGGGACAGGGTATCTGGCTACACCTTC CAISETRDRVSGYTF
NA TRBJ1-6 many TRBV15 TGTGCCACCAGCAGAGATCTCAGAAATTCACCCCTCCACTTT CATSRDLRNSPLHF
NA TRBJ1-1 NA TRBV20-1 TGCAGTGCTAGAGGGGGGAATATGAACACTGAAGCTTTCTTT CSARGGNMNTEAFF
NA TRBJ2-4 many TRBV9 TGTGCCAGCAGCGTAGGCTGGGACACGTCAAACATTCAGTACTTC CASSVGWDTSNIQYF
NA TRBJ2-1 few TRBV7-2 TGTGCCAGCAGCTCTTACAACGCCAATGAGCAGTTCTTC CASSSYNANEQFF
NA TRBJ2-7 many TRBV28 TGTGCCAGCAGTGTAAACAGCGGCTCCTACGAGCAGTACTTC CASSVNSGSYEQYF
TRBD1 TRBJ1-2 few TRBV27 TGTGCCTGCAGGGGGGGGAGGAACTATGGCTACACCTTC CACRGGRNYGYTF
TRBD2 TRBJ2-5 few TRBV13 TGTGCCAGCAGCTTTGGCCGGGGGGAAGAGGCCCAGTACTTC CASSFGRGEEAQYF
TRBD1 TRBJ1-1 NA TRBV29-1 TGCAGCGGAGTACAGGGGGCGGGCACTGAAGCTTTCTTT CSGVQGAGTEAFF
NA TRBJ1-2 few TRBV7-2 TGTGCCAGCAGGGGGGGGGTGGCGGCTAACTATGGCTACACCTTC CASRGGVAANYGYTF
NA TRBJ1-2 NA TRBV20-1 TGCAGTGCTAGAGATGGGGGAGGCCCGGGCTACACCTTC CSARDGGGPGYTF
TRBD2 TRBJ2-2 few TRBV7-3 TGTGCCAGCAGCCTCCGGGTAGCGGGGGAGTCCGGGGAGCTGTTTTTT CASSLRVAGESGELFF
TRBD1 TRBJ2-7 few TRBV15 TGTGCCACCAGCAGGGGGGGACAGGGGTCCTACGAGCAGTACTTC CATSRGGQGSYEQYF
TRBD2 TRBJ2-7 few TRBV7-2 TGTGCCAGCAGCTCAGCGGGGGGATACGAGCGGTACTTC CASSSAGGYERYF
TRBD2 TRBJ2-1 NA TRBV29-1 TGCAGCGTCCCCTTACTGGGGGGGACTAGCGGGTCCCGGGAGCAGTTCTTC CSVPLLGGTSGSREQFF
NA TRBJ2-1 many TRBV3-1 TGTGCCAGCAGCCCTGAAGCCTCGAACTCCTACAATGAGCAGTTCTTC CASSPEASNSYNEQFF
NA TRBJ1-1 NA TRBV2 TGTGCCAGCTTCAGGGTGACTGAAGCTTTCTTT CASFRVTEAFF
NA TRBJ2-7 NA TRBV7-2 TGTGCCAGCAGCTCAGACCCGGTCCCAAGCGAGCAGTACTTC CASSSDPVPSEQYF
NA TRBJ2-3 NA TRBV20-1 TGCAGTGCTAGCAAGGACGGCACAGATACGCAGTATTTT CSASKDGTDTQYF
NA TRBJ1-6 NA TRBV27 TGTGCCAGCAAGTATTCACGGCAATATAATTCACCCCTCCACTTT CASKYSRQYNSPLHF
TRBD2 TRBJ2-1 few TRBV5-1 TGCGCCAGCAGCTTGGAACTAGCGTCCGGCAATGAGCAGTTCTTC CASSLELASGNEQFF
TRBD2 TRBJ2-3 NA TRBV12-3/TRBV12-4 TGTGCCAGCGGGACTAGCGGGGGGGCAGCAGATACGCAGTATTTT CASGTSGGAADTQYF
NA TRBJ1-1 NA TRBV2 TGTGCCAGCAGTGGTACGCAAACAGGGTACACTGAAGCTTTCTTT CASSGTQTGYTEAFF
NA TRBJ2-7 NA TRBV3-1 TGTGTCAGCAGCCAAGAACCCTACGAGCAGTACTTC CVSSQEPYEQYF
NA TRBJ2-1 few TRBV7-9 TGTGCCAGCAGCTTGGGACACCTAAACAATGAGCAGTTCTTC CASSLGHLNNEQFF
TRBD1 TRBJ1-2 few TRBV28 TGTGCCAGCAGTTCGACAGGGGGAGAAGGGGGCTACACCTTC CASSSTGGEGGYTF
NA TRBJ1-2 NA TRBV11-2 TGTGCCAGCAGCTTAGAATTCGGTGATTCCTATGGCTACACCTTC CASSLEFGDSYGYTF
NA TRBJ1-2 many TRBV7-3 TGTGCCAGCAGCTTAGTCCACAGGGCCTATGGCTACACCTTC CASSLVHRAYGYTF
NA TRBJ2-6 NA TRBV7-3 TGTGCCAGCAGCTTAAATCATAGGGCCCCTGGGGCCAACGTCCTGACTTTC CASSLNHRAPGANVLTF
NA TRBJ2-7 many TRBV28 TGTGCCAGCAGTAACACAGGGTCGCACTCCTACGAGCAGTACTTC CASSNTGSHSYEQYF
NA TRBJ2-4 NA TRBV5-1 TGCGCCAGCAGCGCCGAGGCCGACATTCAGTACTTC CASSAEADIQYF
NA TRBJ1-5 few TRBV4-1 TGCGCCAGCAGCCAGGGGGATCGCAATCAGCCCCAGCATTTT CASSQGDRNQPQHF
NA TRBJ1-1 NA TRBV12-3/TRBV12-4 TGTGCCAGCAGTAAAAAGGTTGGTACTGAAGCTTTCTTT CASSKKVGTEAFF
NA TRBJ1-1 NA TRBV4-1 TGCGCCAGCAGCCAAGACCTGGGGCAGCAAAGAGAAGCTTTCTTT CASSQDLGQQREAFF
NA TRBJ1-6 few TRBV25-1 TGTGCCAGCAGTGAACACAATTCACCCCTCCACTTT CASSEHNSPLHF
NA TRBJ1-1 NA TRBV5-1 TGCGCCAGCAGAGGGGACGTAGCCGCTGAAGCTTTCTTT CASRGDVAAEAFF
NA TRBJ2-1 NA TRBV28 TGTGCCAGCAGTCCGTTTGACGGCGGGGACGTATACAATGAGCAGTTCTTC CASSPFDGGDVYNEQFF
NA TRBJ1-1 few TRBV9 TGTGCCAGCAGCGTAGAACCGAAACAGGACACTGAAGCTTTCTTT CASSVEPKQDTEAFF
NA TRBJ1-2 NA TRBV7-9 TGTGCCAGCAGCCCATTGGGGGCAGCCTATGGCTACACCTTC CASSPLGAAYGYTF
NA TRBJ2-5 few TRBV12-5 TGTGCTAGTGGTTTGGAAGGTAATGAGCAGTACTTC CASGLEGNEQYF
NA TRBJ2-7 NA TRBV29-1 TGCGGCGTTGCCGGCGACTCCTACGAGCAGTACTTC CGVAGDSYEQYF
NA TRBJ2-2 few TRBV28 TGTGCCAGCAGCTTGCTAGCCCCGACCGGGGAGCTGTTTTTT CASSLLAPTGELFF
TRBD2 TRBJ2-5 many TRBV20-1 TGCAGTGCTAGAGGGCTAGCGGGGGAACAGTACTTC CSARGLAGEQYF
NA TRBJ1-1 NA TRBV11-2 TGTGCCAGCAGCTTAAGGTTGGCAGGTTTGAACACTGAAGCTTTCTTT CASSLRLAGLNTEAFF
TRBD1 TRBJ1-4 NA TRBV7-8 TGTGCCAGCAGCTTAGAGACAGGGTTGAGTGAAAAACTGTTTTTT CASSLETGLSEKLFF
TRBD2 TRBJ2-1 NA TRBV9 TGTGCCAGCAGCGCTGATAGCGGGGGGGGATACAATGAGCAGTTCTTC CASSADSGGGYNEQFF
NA TRBJ2-5 few TRBV20-1 TGCAGTGCTAGTATTCGACAGAAGACCCAGTACTTC CSASIRQKTQYF
NA TRBJ1-6 many TRBV28 TGTGCCAGCAGTTTATCCGCGGTGAATAATTCGCCCCTCCACTTT CASSLSAVNNSPLHF
NA TRBJ2-7 few TRBV27 TGTGCCAGCAGTGCCAGGGGCCTGACCTACGAGCAGTACTTC CASSARGLTYEQYF
NA TRBJ2-7 many TRBV6-2/TRBV6-3 TGTGCCAGCAGTTACTCGATGTCCGAGCAGTACTTC CASSYSMSEQYF
NA TRBJ1-1 NA TRBV7-2 TGTGCCAGCAGCTCTGATATGGGTACTGAAGCTTTCTTT CASSSDMGTEAFF
NA TRBJ1-6 few TRBV20-1 TGCAGTCTGGGACACCCAAATTCACCCCTCCACTTT CSLGHPNSPLHF
NA TRBJ1-1 NA TRBV4-1 TGCGCCAGCAGCCAAATAGACAGTGGCACGTTTGAAGCTTTCTTT CASSQIDSGTFEAFF
NA TRBJ1-2 many TRBV4-3 TGCGCCAGCAGCCAAGAGAGCAGGGTGAGTGGCTACACCTTC CASSQESRVSGYTF
NA TRBJ1-6 NA TRBV20-1 TGCAGTACTAGAGATAGGCAGAAAAATTCACCCCACCACTTT CSTRDRQKNSPHHF
TRBD1 TRBJ2-7 few TRBV4-1 TGCGCCAGCAGCCATTCGGACAGGGGACCCTACGAGCAGTACTTC CASSHSDRGPYEQYF
NA TRBJ2-5 few TRBV27 TGTGCCAGCAGTCCCACCGTGTACCAAGAGACCCAGTACTTC CASSPTVYQETQYF